The sequence of this T cell receptor beta chain was determined in a study of blood T cell repertoires in COVID-19. Authors' data handling: Amplification from reference gene primers served as the basis for estimated nucleated cell counts. Sequencing used immunoSEQ multiplex PCR; TCRdb keeps in-frame clones, though not all of them. That table supplies the V and J calls and clone size; D and trimming were determined from the DNA. The table lists about 190,000 clones, about 81% of them singletons. Per the germline V gene, CDR1 is SGHTA and CDR2 is FQGTGA. Trimming at V came to 5 bases and at J to 5 bases, leaving 6 bases not matched to a gene. This CDR3 has 14 residues.

Sequencing was done on a sample of PBMCs or T cells enriched from blood (not recorded which). The receptor was derived from a woman aged 30 to 39 who had recovered from COVID-19. This sequence joins TRBV7-3 and TRBJ1-1; 9 bases map to TRBD1. This chain's CDR3 is CASSTTGGGTEAFF. DNA of the CDR3: TGTGCCAGCAGCACGACAGGGGGAGGAACTGAAGCTTTCTTT. The variable domain in full, with the rest retrieved from reference TRBV7-3 and TRBJ1-1, is GAGVSQTPSNKVTEKGKYVELRCDPISGHTALYWYRQSLGQGPEFLIYFQGTGAADDSGLPNDRFFAVRPEGSVSTLKIQRTERGDSAVYLCASSTTGGGTEAFFGQGTRLTVV.